These T cell receptor beta chains were read from a single sample in a study of blood T cell repertoires in COVID-19. Clones were sequenced by immunoSEQ multiplex PCR, and TCRdb holds only the in-frame ones, with some missing. The sample holds 300,000 to 450,000 clones, roughly 90% seen once. Sequencing was done on a sample of PBMCs or T cells enriched from blood (not recorded which). The receptors here all came from a woman aged 25-40 years who had recovered from COVID-19. The conserved cysteine and the conserved F or W are not part of the CDR3 here. Clone size, where shown, is once, few, many, or a class for clones that have expanded.

cdr3_length,v_call,clone_size,cdr3_aa
13,TRBV18,NA,ASSPLLQNTGELF
13,TRBV5-6,NA,ASSSRQGGDYGYT
12,TRBV27,NA,ASSPSTPQETQY
14,TRBV5-4,NA,ASSRGTGRMNTEAF
12,TRBV6-1,NA,ASSETRGSSPLH
14,TRBV7-2,NA,ASSLGQGLTNYGYT
11,TRBV5-6,NA,ASSPGQLYGYT
14,TRBV4-3,few,ASSQTLAGGLDTQY
11,TRBV13,few,ASSTQGAVEAF
14,TRBV29-1,NA,SVEFRGQGPNYGYT
11,TRBV10-2,NA,ATTGGSGQPQH
12,TRBV19,NA,ASSETGGGGPYT
12,TRBV4-1,NA,ASSPGTGAYEQY
15,TRBV5-5,NA,ASTLQYSGTDNYGYT